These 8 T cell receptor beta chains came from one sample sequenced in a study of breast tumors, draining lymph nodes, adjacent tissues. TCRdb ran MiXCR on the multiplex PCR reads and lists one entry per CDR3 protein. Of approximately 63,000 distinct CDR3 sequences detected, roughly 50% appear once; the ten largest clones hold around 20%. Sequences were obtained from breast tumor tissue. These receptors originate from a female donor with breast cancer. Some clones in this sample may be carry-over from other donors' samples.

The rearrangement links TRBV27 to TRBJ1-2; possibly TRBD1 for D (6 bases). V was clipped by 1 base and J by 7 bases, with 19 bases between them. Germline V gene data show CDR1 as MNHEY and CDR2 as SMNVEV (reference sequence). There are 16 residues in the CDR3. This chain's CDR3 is CASSLFGGGPLGGYTF. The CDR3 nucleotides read TGTGCCAGCAGTTTATTTGGCGGGGGGCCCCTCGGTGGCTACACCTTC.

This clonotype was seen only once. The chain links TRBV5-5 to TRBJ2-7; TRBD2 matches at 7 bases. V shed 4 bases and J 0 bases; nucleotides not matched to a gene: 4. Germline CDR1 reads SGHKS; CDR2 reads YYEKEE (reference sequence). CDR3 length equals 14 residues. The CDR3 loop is CASSRGVSSYEQYF. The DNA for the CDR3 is TGTGCCAGCAGCCGGGGGGTCAGCTCCTACGAGCAGTACTTC.

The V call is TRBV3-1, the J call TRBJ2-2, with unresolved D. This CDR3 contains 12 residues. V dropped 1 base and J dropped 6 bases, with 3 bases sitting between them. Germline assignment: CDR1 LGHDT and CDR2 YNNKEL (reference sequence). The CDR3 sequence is CASSQASGELFF. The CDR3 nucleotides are TGTGCCAGCAGCCAAGCCTCCGGGGAGCTGTTTTTT.

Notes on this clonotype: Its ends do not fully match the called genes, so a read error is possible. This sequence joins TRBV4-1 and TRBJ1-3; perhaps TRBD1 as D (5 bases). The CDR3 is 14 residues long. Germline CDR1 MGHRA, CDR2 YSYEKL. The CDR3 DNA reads TGCGCCAGCAGCCAGACAGCTCTTGGAAACACCGTATATTTT. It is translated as CASSQTALGNTVYF.

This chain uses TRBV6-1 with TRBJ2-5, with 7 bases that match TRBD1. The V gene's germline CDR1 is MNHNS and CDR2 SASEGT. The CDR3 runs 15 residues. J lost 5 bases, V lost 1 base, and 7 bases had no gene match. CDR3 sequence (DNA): TGTGCCAGCAGTGAAGTTAGGACAGGATGGGAGACCCAGTACTTC. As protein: CASSEVRTGWETQYF.

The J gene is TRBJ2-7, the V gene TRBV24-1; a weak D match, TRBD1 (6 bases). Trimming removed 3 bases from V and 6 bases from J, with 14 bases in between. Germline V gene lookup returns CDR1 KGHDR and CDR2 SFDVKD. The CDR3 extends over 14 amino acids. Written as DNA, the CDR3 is TGTGCCACCAGTGATAACCGGCCGGACAGCGAGCAGTACTTC. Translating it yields CATSDNRPDSEQYF.

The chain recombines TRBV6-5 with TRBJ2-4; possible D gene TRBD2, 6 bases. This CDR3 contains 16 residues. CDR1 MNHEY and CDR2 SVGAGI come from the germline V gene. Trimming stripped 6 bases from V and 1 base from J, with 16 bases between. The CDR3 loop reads CASRSGEGLAKNIQYF. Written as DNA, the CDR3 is TGTGCCAGCAGATCGGGAGAGGGATTGGCCAAAAACATTCAGTACTTC.

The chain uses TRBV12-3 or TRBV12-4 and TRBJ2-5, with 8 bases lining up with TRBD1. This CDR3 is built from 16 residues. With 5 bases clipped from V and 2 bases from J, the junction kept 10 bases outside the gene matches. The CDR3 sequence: CASSPRTGSTQETQYF. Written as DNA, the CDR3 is TGTGCCAGCAGTCCGCGGACAGGGTCGACGCAAGAGACCCAGTACTTC.